This is a list of T cell receptor beta chains from one sample in a study of blood T cell repertoires in COVID-19. Some clones are missing from TCRdb's copy, which holds only in-frame ones; the method was immunoSEQ multiplex PCR. This table has 150,000 to 200,000 clones, around 87% appearing once. Sequencing input: peripheral blood. These receptors were collected from a man between 18 and 35 years old with active or convalescent COVID-19. CDR3s include the opening cysteine and the closing phenylalanine or tryptophan. A D gene is named only where the DNA matches it firmly. Size values are once, few and many counts, or a class for expanded clones, and some rows have none.

j_gene: TRBJ1-2; d_gene: -; v_gene: TRBV12-3/TRBV12-4; abundance: -; CDR3nt: TGTGCCAGCAGGTCCTACTATGGCTACACCTTC; CDR3aa: CASRSYYGYTF
j_gene: TRBJ2-3; d_gene: TRBD1; v_gene: TRBV11-3; abundance: -; CDR3nt: TGTGCCAGCAGCTTTGGGACAGGAAGAACAGATACGCAGTATTTT; CDR3aa: CASSFGTGRTDTQYF
j_gene: TRBJ2-1; d_gene: -; v_gene: TRBV7-6; abundance: -; CDR3nt: TGTGCCAGCAGCCTAGGGTGGCAGGGCGATGAGCAGTTCTTC; CDR3aa: CASSLGWQGDEQFF
j_gene: TRBJ1-2; d_gene: -; v_gene: TRBV5-4; abundance: -; CDR3nt: TGTGCCAGCAGCTCCACAGGGACGGACTATGGCTACACCTTC; CDR3aa: CASSSTGTDYGYTF
j_gene: TRBJ2-1; d_gene: TRBD2; v_gene: TRBV7-6; abundance: -; CDR3nt: TGTGCCAGCAGCTTACCGGGACTAGTAAATGAGCAGTTCTTC; CDR3aa: CASSLPGLVNEQFF
j_gene: TRBJ2-1; d_gene: TRBD1; v_gene: TRBV7-9; abundance: few; CDR3nt: TGTGCCAGCAGCCCCTTGGGACAGGGTTACAATGAGCAGTTCTTC; CDR3aa: CASSPLGQGYNEQFF
j_gene: TRBJ1-4; d_gene: -; v_gene: TRBV10-3; abundance: few; CDR3nt: TGTGCCATCAGCAGGGGAACTGATGAAAAACTGTTTTTT; CDR3aa: CAISRGTDEKLFF
j_gene: TRBJ1-1; d_gene: TRBD1; v_gene: TRBV18; abundance: -; CDR3nt: TGTGCCAGCTCACCACAGGGGGCCGGTGGAGGGACTGAAGCTTTCTTT; CDR3aa: CASSPQGAGGGTEAFF
j_gene: TRBJ2-7; d_gene: TRBD1; v_gene: TRBV9; abundance: -; CDR3nt: TGTGCCAGCAGCGTAGAGGGACAGTCCTACGAGCAGTACTTC; CDR3aa: CASSVEGQSYEQYF
j_gene: TRBJ2-1; d_gene: TRBD2; v_gene: TRBV28; abundance: -; CDR3nt: TGTGCCAGCAGTTCCCCAAGCGGGGGGGCCAATGAGCAGTTCTTC; CDR3aa: CASSSPSGGANEQFF
j_gene: TRBJ2-3; d_gene: -; v_gene: TRBV12-3/TRBV12-4; abundance: -; CDR3nt: TGTGCCAGCAGTGCAAGGGGGACAGATACGCAGTATTTT; CDR3aa: CASSARGTDTQYF
j_gene: TRBJ1-6; d_gene: -; v_gene: TRBV28; abundance: -; CDR3nt: TGTGCCAGCACCCCCAGGTTGGGGGCGGAGCTCCTCCACTTT; CDR3aa: CASTPRLGAELLHF
j_gene: TRBJ1-2; d_gene: -; v_gene: TRBV6-4; abundance: -; CDR3nt: TGTGCCAGCAGTGTGGACAGCGGCTATGGCTACACCTTC; CDR3aa: CASSVDSGYGYTF
j_gene: TRBJ2-2; d_gene: TRBD2; v_gene: TRBV4-1; abundance: -; CDR3nt: TGCGCCAGCAGCCGCGGGGGGGCACGCACCGGGGAGCTGTTTTTT; CDR3aa: CASSRGGARTGELFF
j_gene: TRBJ1-4; d_gene: TRBD1; v_gene: TRBV6-5; abundance: -; CDR3nt: TGTGCCAGCAGCGGACAGGGATTACCTGATGAAAAACTGTTTTTT; CDR3aa: CASSGQGLPDEKLFF
j_gene: TRBJ1-6; d_gene: -; v_gene: TRBV2; abundance: -; CDR3nt: TGTGCCAGCAGTGTGGAAGGCGACATGAATTCACCCCTCCACTTT; CDR3aa: CASSVEGDMNSPLHF
j_gene: TRBJ2-7; d_gene: -; v_gene: TRBV7-6; abundance: once; CDR3nt: TGTGCCAGCAGAGAGGGCGGCGGGAACTACGAGCAGTACTTC; CDR3aa: CASREGGGNYEQYF
j_gene: TRBJ1-3; d_gene: -; v_gene: TRBV10-1; abundance: once; CDR3nt: TGCGCCAGCAGTGGACAGATAGGAAACACCATATATTTT; CDR3aa: CASSGQIGNTIYF
j_gene: TRBJ1-2; d_gene: TRBD1; v_gene: TRBV5-4; abundance: -; CDR3nt: TGTGCCAGCAGCTCCCGGACCCACAGGGGAGTGGACTATGGCTACACCTTC; CDR3aa: CASSSRTHRGVDYGYTF
j_gene: TRBJ1-1; d_gene: -; v_gene: TRBV7-9; abundance: -; CDR3nt: TGTGCCAGCAGCTTTCCGGGTTCCACTGAAGCTTTCTTT; CDR3aa: CASSFPGSTEAFF
j_gene: TRBJ1-6; d_gene: -; v_gene: TRBV6-1; abundance: few; CDR3nt: TGTGCCAGCAGTGAATTGAGGAATTCACCCCTCCACTTT; CDR3aa: CASSELRNSPLHF
j_gene: TRBJ1-2; d_gene: -; v_gene: TRBV6-5; abundance: -; CDR3nt: TGTGCCAGCAGTTACTCTGGCGGGTATGGCTACACCTTC; CDR3aa: CASSYSGGYGYTF
j_gene: TRBJ2-3; d_gene: -; v_gene: TRBV5-4; abundance: once; CDR3nt: TGTGCCAGCAGCTCGCGCCTTAGCGGAGATACGCAGTATTTT; CDR3aa: CASSSRLSGDTQYF
j_gene: TRBJ1-2; d_gene: -; v_gene: TRBV15; abundance: -; CDR3nt: TGTGCCACCGCGGTGACAGCTAACTATGGCTACACCTTC; CDR3aa: CATAVTANYGYTF
j_gene: TRBJ2-1; d_gene: TRBD2; v_gene: TRBV5-1; abundance: -; CDR3nt: TGCGCCAGCAGCTTGGTTAGCCAGCGGGGATCCTACAATGAGCAGTTCTTC; CDR3aa: CASSLVSQRGSYNEQFF
j_gene: TRBJ1-2; d_gene: -; v_gene: TRBV7-9; abundance: -; CDR3nt: TGTGCCAGCAGCGCGCTCGGGGTTGGCTACACCTTC; CDR3aa: CASSALGVGYTF
j_gene: TRBJ1-5; d_gene: -; v_gene: TRBV6-8; abundance: few; CDR3nt: TGTGCCAGAGGGAGTGTTGGGAGAATAGATCAGCCCCAGCATTTT; CDR3aa: CARGSVGRIDQPQHF
j_gene: TRBJ2-5; d_gene: TRBD2; v_gene: TRBV11-2; abundance: many; CDR3nt: TGTGCCAGCAGCTTGTGGGGGGGAGAGACCCAGTACTTC; CDR3aa: CASSLWGGETQYF
j_gene: TRBJ1-1; d_gene: TRBD1; v_gene: TRBV24-1; abundance: -; CDR3nt: TGTGCCACCAGTGACCCATCGAGGGGGCCTGAAGCTTTCTTT; CDR3aa: CATSDPSRGPEAFF
j_gene: TRBJ2-7; d_gene: TRBD2; v_gene: TRBV29-1; abundance: -; CDR3nt: TGCAGCGTTGAAGTTACTAGCGGGAGGGCCGACCCCAGGTACGAGCAGTACTTC; CDR3aa: CSVEVTSGRADPRYEQYF
j_gene: TRBJ2-7; d_gene: TRBD2; v_gene: TRBV28; abundance: -; CDR3nt: TGTGCCAGCAGTTTATGGGCCGGGGAGGGCTACGAGCAGTACTTC; CDR3aa: CASSLWAGEGYEQYF
j_gene: TRBJ1-5; d_gene: TRBD1; v_gene: TRBV7-2; abundance: once; CDR3nt: TGTGCCAGCAGCCCCAACAGGGGGAATCAGCCCCAGCATTTT; CDR3aa: CASSPNRGNQPQHF
j_gene: TRBJ1-5; d_gene: -; v_gene: TRBV28; abundance: once; CDR3nt: TGTGCCAGCAGTTCCCCCCCGCGGGGCCTAAATCAGCCCCAGCATTTT; CDR3aa: CASSSPPRGLNQPQHF
j_gene: TRBJ1-2; d_gene: TRBD1; v_gene: TRBV7-4; abundance: -; CDR3nt: TGTGCCAGCAGTCAAACCTACGGGACAGCGGTGGGGCGGGGCACTAACTATGGCTACACCTTC; CDR3aa: CASSQTYGTAVGRGTNYGYTF
j_gene: TRBJ2-1; d_gene: TRBD2; v_gene: TRBV10-3; abundance: few; CDR3nt: TGTGCCATCAGCGCCGGGACTAGGGGCAATGAGCAGTTCTTC; CDR3aa: CAISAGTRGNEQFF
j_gene: TRBJ1-2; d_gene: TRBD1; v_gene: TRBV2; abundance: -; CDR3nt: TGTGCCACCAACAGGGGAACGGGGGGCTACACCTTC; CDR3aa: CATNRGTGGYTF
j_gene: TRBJ1-5; d_gene: -; v_gene: TRBV7-7; abundance: -; CDR3nt: TGTGCTAGCAGCTTTAAAACGGCGGGAGGTAGCAATCAGCCCCAGCATTTT; CDR3aa: CASSFKTAGGSNQPQHF
j_gene: TRBJ1-1; d_gene: -; v_gene: TRBV24-1; abundance: -; CDR3nt: TGTGCCACCAGTGACCGTAGGGGCACTGAAGCTTTCTTT; CDR3aa: CATSDRRGTEAFF
j_gene: TRBJ2-2; d_gene: -; v_gene: TRBV11-2; abundance: -; CDR3nt: TGTGCCAGCAGCTTAGTCTTCGGGATCAGTAGCTCCGGGGAGCTGTTTTTT; CDR3aa: CASSLVFGISSSGELFF
j_gene: TRBJ1-4; d_gene: -; v_gene: TRBV19; abundance: -; CDR3nt: TGTGCCAGTAGTCTCCCCCCGACAGTTAATGAAAAACTGTTTTTT; CDR3aa: CASSLPPTVNEKLFF
j_gene: TRBJ2-7; d_gene: -; v_gene: TRBV19; abundance: -; CDR3nt: TGTGCCAGTAGTATCGATCAGGGGGGAGTTGGCGAGCAGTACTTC; CDR3aa: CASSIDQGGVGEQYF
j_gene: TRBJ1-2; d_gene: -; v_gene: TRBV5-1; abundance: -; CDR3nt: TGCGCCAGCAGCTTGCAACAAGATCTTATCTATGGCTACACCTTC; CDR3aa: CASSLQQDLIYGYTF
j_gene: TRBJ1-5; d_gene: -; v_gene: TRBV27; abundance: -; CDR3nt: TGTGCCAGCAGTTGGGGGCCAGATCAGCCCCAGCATTTT; CDR3aa: CASSWGPDQPQHF
j_gene: TRBJ1-6; d_gene: -; v_gene: TRBV7-9; abundance: -; CDR3nt: TGTGCCAGCAGCCCCCAAATGGGGCAGGGGAGCTCCTATAATTCACCCCTCCACTTT; CDR3aa: CASSPQMGQGSSYNSPLHF
j_gene: TRBJ1-2; d_gene: -; v_gene: TRBV19; abundance: -; CDR3nt: TGTGCCAGTACAAGGCAGGCAGACTATGGCTACACCTTC; CDR3aa: CASTRQADYGYTF
j_gene: TRBJ2-5; d_gene: -; v_gene: TRBV7-9; abundance: -; CDR3nt: TGTGCCAGCAGCCCCGCCGGGACCCAGTACTTC; CDR3aa: CASSPAGTQYF
j_gene: TRBJ1-2; d_gene: -; v_gene: TRBV11-1; abundance: -; CDR3nt: TGTGCCAGCAGTCCTTTAACGACAGGACTTAACTATGGCTACACCTTC; CDR3aa: CASSPLTTGLNYGYTF
j_gene: TRBJ2-7; d_gene: TRBD1; v_gene: TRBV5-1; abundance: -; CDR3nt: TGCGCCAGCAGCTTCGGACAGGCCTACGAGCAGTACTTC; CDR3aa: CASSFGQAYEQYF
j_gene: TRBJ1-2; d_gene: -; v_gene: TRBV6-5; abundance: -; CDR3nt: TGTGCCAGCAGGACCCCAGGCCCCCTATTCCGGGGCTACACCTTC; CDR3aa: CASRTPGPLFRGYTF
j_gene: TRBJ1-4; d_gene: -; v_gene: TRBV11-2; abundance: -; CDR3nt: TGTGCCAGCAGCCACTCCTTTTTGACTACTAATGAAAAACTGTTTTTT; CDR3aa: CASSHSFLTTNEKLFF
j_gene: TRBJ2-1; d_gene: TRBD1; v_gene: TRBV7-2; abundance: -; CDR3nt: TGTGCCAGCAGCGGCCCAAGGACAGGGGTACATGGTGAGCAGTTCTTC; CDR3aa: CASSGPRTGVHGEQFF
j_gene: TRBJ2-1; d_gene: TRBD2; v_gene: TRBV4-3; abundance: -; CDR3nt: TGCGCCAGCAGCCAAAACTTATGGAGCGGGGGAGGGGATGAGCAGTTCTTC; CDR3aa: CASSQNLWSGGGDEQFF
j_gene: TRBJ1-5; d_gene: -; v_gene: TRBV5-1; abundance: -; CDR3nt: TGCGCCAGCAGCTTGGCAATTAATCAGCCCCAGCATTTT; CDR3aa: CASSLAINQPQHF